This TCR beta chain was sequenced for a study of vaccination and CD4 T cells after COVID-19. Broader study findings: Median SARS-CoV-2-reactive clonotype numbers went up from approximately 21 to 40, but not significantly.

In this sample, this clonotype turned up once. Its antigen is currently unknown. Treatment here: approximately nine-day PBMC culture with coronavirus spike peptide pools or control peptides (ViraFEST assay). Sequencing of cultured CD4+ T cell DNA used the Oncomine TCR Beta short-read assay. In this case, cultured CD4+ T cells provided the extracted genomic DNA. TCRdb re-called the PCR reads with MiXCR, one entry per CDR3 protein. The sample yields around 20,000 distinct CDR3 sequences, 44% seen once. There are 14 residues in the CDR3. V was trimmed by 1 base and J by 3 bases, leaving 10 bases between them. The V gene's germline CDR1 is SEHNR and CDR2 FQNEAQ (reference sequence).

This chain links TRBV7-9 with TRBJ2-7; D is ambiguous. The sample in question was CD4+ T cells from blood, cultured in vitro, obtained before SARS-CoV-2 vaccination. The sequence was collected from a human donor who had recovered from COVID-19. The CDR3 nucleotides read TGTGCCAGCAGCTTAGAGCCCAGCGTCTACGAGCAGTACTTC. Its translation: CASSLEPSVYEQYF.